This passage covers 25 T cell receptor beta chains from one sample sequenced in a study of T-cell reconstitution after alpha-beta-depleted transplantation in children. Library preparation (for TCRbeta) was performed with unique molecular identifiers. TCRdb fed the PCR reads into MiXCR, producing one record per CDR3 protein. Of around 370,000 distinct CDR3 sequences listed, roughly 15% are singletons. The sequencing used PBMCs, mostly from graft donor cells, collected 360 days after TCRalphabeta/CD19-depleted stem cell transplant. Every receptor here comes from a male patient aged 2-9 years who had a stem cell transplant for acute lymphoblastic leukemia, so the T cells may come from the graft donor.

V usage is TRBV4-1 and J usage is TRBJ2-3, with D possibly matching TRBD2 (5 bases). The CDR3 runs 19 residues. The ends were cut back, 2 bases at V and 4 bases at J, with 25 bases in the middle. Germline V gene sequence: CDR1 MGHRA, CDR2 YSYEKL. Written as DNA, the CDR3 is TGCGCCAGCAGCCAAAGCACTCGACGAGCGGCGCTAGCCTCAGATACGCAGTATTTT. This encodes CASSQSTRRAALASDTQYF.

This clonotype was detected ten times or more. This chain connects TRBV29-1 to TRBJ1-1, with D possibly TRBD1 on 6 matching bases. CDR1 is SQVTM, CDR2 ANQGSEA, per germline. The CDR3 contains 13 residues. V lost 5 bases to trimming and J lost 0 bases, with 10 bases between them. CDR3 nucleotides: TGCAGCGTTAGCCAGGGGATGAACACTGAAGCTTTCTTT. Translation: CSVSQGMNTEAFF.

The rearrangement joins TRBV6-1 to TRBJ2-3; 12 bases align to TRBD2. The junction had 6 bases not matched to a gene; V was cut back by 6 bases and J by 5 bases. This CDR3 comprises 15 residues. Germline CDR1 MNHNS, CDR2 SASEGT. CDR3 loop: CASSPLAGGVDTQYF. The CDR3 DNA follows: TGTGCCAGCAGCCCACTAGCGGGAGGAGTAGATACGCAGTATTTT.

This chain joins TRBV12-3 or TRBV12-4 and TRBJ2-1; TRBD1 matches at 9 bases. J lost 5 bases, V lost 3 bases, and 5 bases had no gene match. This CDR3 is built from 15 residues. In DNA form, the CDR3 reads TGTGCCAGCAGTTTTAGGGGACAGGGTCACAATGAGCAGTTCTTC. Amino acids: CASSFRGQGHNEQFF.

The rearrangement links TRBV18 to TRBJ1-1, with TRBD1 as a possible D gene (5 bases). V lost 3 bases and J 1 base, leaving 15 bases between the germline ends. CDR1 is KGHSH and CDR2 is LQKENI in the germline V gene. This CDR3 has 16 residues. The CDR3 loop reads CASSPGEWGKNTEAFF. CDR3 bases: TGTGCCAGCTCACCGGGTGAATGGGGCAAGAACACTGAAGCTTTCTTT.

CDR3 residues: CASSLPGTSGSETQYF. The CDR3 nucleotides read TGTGCCAGCAGCTTACCCGGGACTAGCGGGAGTGAGACCCAGTACTTC. The chain joins TRBV7-2 to TRBJ2-5, with 14 bases that match TRBD2. The V segment lost 2 bases and the J segment 5 bases; nucleotides outside the gene matches: 4. The CDR3 runs to 16 residues. Germline lookup yields CDR1 SGHTA and CDR2 FQGNSA.

The chain is built from TRBV9 and TRBJ2-1; TRBD1 or TRBD2 may be the D gene (5 bases each). Germline CDR1 SGDLS, CDR2 YYNGEE. Trimming pared 0 bases from V and 5 bases from J, leaving 15 bases between. The CDR3 is 16 residues long. The CDR3 coding sequence is TGTGCCAGCAGCGTAGAAGTCCGGGGCCCCCACAATGAGCAGTTCTTC. Its protein is CASSVEVRGPHNEQFF.

The sample holds many counts of this clonotype. This chain connects TRBV28 to TRBJ2-7, with D hard to call. The germline V gene encodes CDR1 MDHEN and CDR2 SYDVKM. V was cut by 7 bases and J by 3 bases, with 16 bases left in between. The CDR3 spans 14 residues. The CDR3 DNA follows: TGTGCCAGCACTTCTGAACCGCCCCGCTACGAGCAGTACTTC. It codes for CASTSEPPRYEQYF. The full variable domain, rest sourced from reference TRBV28 and TRBJ2-7, is DVKVTQSSRYLVKRTGEKVFLECVQDMDHENMFWYRQDPGLGLRLIYFSYDVKMKEKGDIPEGYSVSREKKERFSLILESASTNQTSMYLCASTSEPPRYEQYFGPGTRLTVT.

V is TRBV4-3 and J is TRBJ2-3, with TRBD2 matching over 8 bases. Germline CDR1 reads LGHNA; CDR2 reads YSLEER. The junction had 3 bases not matched to a gene; V was cut back by 2 bases and J by 5 bases. The CDR3 covers 14 residues. The CDR3: CASSQSLAGDTQYF. The CDR3 region has the DNA TGCGCCAGCAGCCAAAGTCTAGCGGGAGATACGCAGTATTTT.

This clonotype showed up many times. The V gene is TRBV20-1, the J gene TRBJ1-3, with 7 bases fitting TRBD1. CDR1 and CDR2 from the germline V gene are DFQATT and SNEGSKA (reference sequence). The CDR3 contains 14 residues. Unmatched junction bases numbered 7, after V lost 6 bases and J lost 2 bases. The CDR3 loop is CSASNTGAGNTIYF. The CDR3 DNA reads as TGCAGTGCAAGTAACACAGGGGCTGGAAACACCATATATTTT.

This clonotype was recorded at least ten times. This sequence joins TRBV12-3 or TRBV12-4 and TRBJ2-3; D gene unclear. This CDR3 is built from 14 residues. Deletions cut 6 bases from V and 1 base from J, with 11 bases between. CDR3 loop: CASRPRTGTDTQYF. The CDR3 coding sequence is TGTGCCAGCAGACCTAGGACGGGCACAGATACGCAGTATTTT.

In this sample, this clonotype turned up a few times. V usage is TRBV12-3 or TRBV12-4 and J usage is TRBJ2-1; TRBD1 agrees at 7 bases. With V trimmed by 5 bases and J by 7 bases, 8 bases remained unmatched. The CDR3 spans 14 residues. The DNA for the CDR3 is TGTGCCAGCAGTCTCAACAGGGGTTGGAATGAGCAGTTCTTC. It encodes CASSLNRGWNEQFF.

In its sample, this clonotype was seen a few times. The chain recombines TRBV10-3 with TRBJ2-3; TRBD2 aligns across 13 bases. The J segment lost 3 bases and the V segment lost 4 bases, leaving 7 bases of the junction unmatched. Germline CDR1 is ENHRY and CDR2 is SYGVKD. The CDR3 spans 17 residues. The CDR3 sequence: CAISARRTSGSTDTQYF. For the CDR3, the DNA is TGTGCCATCAGTGCCCGCCGGACTAGCGGGAGTACAGATACGCAGTATTTT.

This clonotype has only a few counts. V gene TRBV9 combines with J gene TRBJ2-3; 7 nucleotides match TRBD2. Per the germline V gene, CDR1 is SGDLS and CDR2 is YYNGEE. J lost 0 bases, V lost 0 bases, and 16 bases had no gene match. The CDR3 loop spans 20 amino acids. The CDR3 DNA is TGTGCCAGCAGCGTAGCTACGAGTTGGTGGGAGGGACGAAGCACAGATACGCAGTATTTT. Translated: CASSVATSWWEGRSTDTQYF. Full variable domain (missing parts from reference TRBV9 and TRBJ2-3): DSGVTQTPKHLITATGQRVTLRCSPRSGDLSVYWYQQSLDQGLQFLIQYYNGEERAKGNILERFSAQQFPDLHSELNLSSLELGDSALYFCASSVATSWWEGRSTDTQYFGPGTRLTVL.

The CDR3 nucleotides read TGTGCCAGCAACCCAGGGGGGGTTGGAAACACCATATATTTT. It encodes CASNPGGVGNTIYF. V usage is TRBV9 and J usage is TRBJ1-3; 7 nucleotides match TRBD1. CDR1 and CDR2 (germline): SGDLS, YYNGEE. The V segment lost 6 bases and the J segment 3 bases; nucleotides outside the gene matches: 6. This CDR3 has 14 residues.

V and J are TRBV12-3 or TRBV12-4 and TRBJ2-7; 12 bases are a match to TRBD2. V trimming: 3 bases; J trimming: 6 bases; junction bases outside the gene matches: 12. There are 17 residues in the CDR3. The CDR3 nucleotides are TGTGCCAGCAGTTTTAGACTAGCGGGAGCCCTAGGACCCGAGCAGTACTTC. Its protein is CASSFRLAGALGPEQYF.

This chain connects TRBV12-3 or TRBV12-4 to TRBJ2-5; 9 nucleotides agree with TRBD1. The CDR3 extends over 16 amino acids. The trim removed 4 bases at V and 3 bases at J, leaving 9 bases unmatched. The CDR3 spells CASSWGLWTGEETQYF. CDR3 DNA: TGTGCCAGCAGTTGGGGCTTGTGGACAGGGGAAGAGACCCAGTACTTC.

This clonotype came up a few times. The chain's CDR3 is CASSDAFSYNSPLHF. CDR3 bases: TGCGCCAGCAGCGACGCTTTTTCCTATAATTCACCCCTCCACTTT. J is TRBJ1-6 and V is TRBV10-2; D uncertain. Trimming left V 6 bases short and J 1 base short, with 10 bases between. The length of the CDR3 is 15 residues. Germline loops: CDR1 WSHSY, CDR2 SAAADI.

In this sample, this clonotype turned up a few times. The rearrangement links TRBV11-2 to TRBJ2-1, with TRBD2 matching over 10 bases. This CDR3 contains 16 residues. The V and J ends lost 3 bases and 4 bases, in that order; junction bases with no gene match: 6. Germline V CDR1 and CDR2: SGHAT, FQNNGV. CDR3 nucleotide sequence: TGTGCCAGCAGCTTGGACCCGGGACTAGCGTACAATGAGCAGTTCTTC. It yields the protein CASSLDPGLAYNEQFF.

The sample holds many counts of this clonotype. CDR3 bases: TGCAGTGCTAGAGACTCGGGACTAGCATTAGGGAATGAGCAGTTCTTC. Translated: CSARDSGLALGNEQFF. The V gene is TRBV20-1, the J gene TRBJ2-1, with 9 bases identical to TRBD2. The CDR3 sequence is 16 residues long. Germline V gene data show CDR1 as DFQATT and CDR2 as SNEGSKA (reference sequence). The V and J ends lost 0 bases and 7 bases, in that order; junction bases with no gene match: 10.

The chain couples TRBV4-2 to TRBJ2-5; maybe TRBD1 (7 bases). Per the germline V gene, CDR1 is LGHNA and CDR2 is YNFKEQ. The CDR3 sequence is 16 residues long. Trimming stripped 6 bases from V and 1 base from J, with 18 bases between. Written as DNA, the CDR3 is TGTGCCAGCAGGGACGTGGGGGGACAGACCCAAGAGACCCAGTACTTC. As protein: CASRDVGGQTQETQYF.

This chain connects TRBV5-1 to TRBJ2-5, with 10 nucleotides matching TRBD2. The germline V gene encodes CDR1 SGHRS and CDR2 YFSETQ. The CDR3 is 15 residues long. Trimming cost V 6 bases and J 4 bases; bases outside gene matches: 9. The CDR3 loop reads CASKKSGRAGETQYF. CDR3 DNA sequence: TGCGCCAGCAAGAAAAGCGGGAGGGCGGGAGAGACCCAGTACTTC.

Only a few counts were recorded for this clonotype. V gene TRBV12-3 or TRBV12-4 combines with J gene TRBJ1-1; D gene ambiguous. The CDR3 is 14 amino acids. Trimming pared 6 bases from V and 4 bases from J, leaving 15 bases between. CDR3 coding DNA: TGTGCCAGCAGATCGGCAAGGACGGGCACTGAAGCTTTCTTT. It specifies CASRSARTGTEAFF.

This clonotype was detected only a few times. J is TRBJ1-1 and V is TRBV6-1; no firm D call. V was clipped by 7 bases and J by 5 bases, with 23 bases between them. The germline V gene has CDR1 MNHNS and CDR2 SASEGT. This CDR3 contains 16 residues. The CDR3 coding sequence is TGTGCCAGCACCCGTCGTTTGGGCAGCGGAAAGACTGAAGCTTTCTTT. Translated: CASTRRLGSGKTEAFF.

The chain employs TRBV4-2 and TRBJ2-3, with TRBD2 matching 8 bases. Germline V lookup: CDR1 LGHNA, CDR2 YNFKEQ. This CDR3 is 16 amino acids long. With V trimmed by 6 bases and J by 1 base, 9 bases remained unmatched. DNA of the CDR3: TGTGCCAGCAGACGAACTAGCGGAGGGGGCACAGATACGCAGTATTTT. It is translated as CASRRTSGGGTDTQYF.